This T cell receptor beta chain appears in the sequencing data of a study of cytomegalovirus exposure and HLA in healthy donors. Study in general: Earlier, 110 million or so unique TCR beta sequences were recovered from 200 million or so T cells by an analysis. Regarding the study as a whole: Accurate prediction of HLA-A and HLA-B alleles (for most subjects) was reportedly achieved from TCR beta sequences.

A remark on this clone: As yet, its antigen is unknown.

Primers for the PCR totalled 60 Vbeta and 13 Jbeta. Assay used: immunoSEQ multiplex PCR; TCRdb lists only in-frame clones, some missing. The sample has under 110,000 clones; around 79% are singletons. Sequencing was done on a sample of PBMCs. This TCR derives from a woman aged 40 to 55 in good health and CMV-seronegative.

The CDR3 DNA reads as TGTGCCTGGGGCCAACGGACAGGATCCGAGCAGTACTTC. Translating it yields CAWGQRTGSEQYF. This chain uses TRBV30 with TRBJ2-7, with 7 bases fitting TRBD1. The germline V gene has CDR1 GTSNPN and CDR2 SVGIG (reference sequence). The CDR3 sequence is 13 residues long. J gave up 6 bases and V 5 bases, and 10 bases lay outside the gene matches. The entire variable domain, with the rest obtained from reference TRBV30 and TRBJ2-7, is as follows: SQTIHQWPATLVQPVGSPLSLECTVEGTSNPNLYWYRQAAGRGLQLLFYSVGIGQISSEVPQNLSASRPQDRQFILSSKKLLLSDSGFYLCAWGQRTGSEQYFGPGTRLTVT.